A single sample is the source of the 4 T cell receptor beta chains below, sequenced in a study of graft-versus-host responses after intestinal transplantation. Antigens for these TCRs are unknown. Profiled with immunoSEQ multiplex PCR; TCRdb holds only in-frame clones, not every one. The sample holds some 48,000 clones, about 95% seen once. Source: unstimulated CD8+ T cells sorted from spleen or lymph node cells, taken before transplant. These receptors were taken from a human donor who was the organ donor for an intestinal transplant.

CDR3 sequence reads: CASSVASWNEQFF. The CDR3, as DNA: TGCGCCAGCAGTGTCGCTAGCTGGAATGAGCAGTTCTTC. The V gene is TRBV10-1, the J gene TRBJ2-1, with D perhaps matching TRBD2 (5 bases). The CDR3 covers 13 residues. Per the germline V gene, CDR1 is WNHNN and CDR2 is SYGVQD (reference sequence). V dropped 4 bases and J dropped 7 bases, with 11 bases sitting between them.

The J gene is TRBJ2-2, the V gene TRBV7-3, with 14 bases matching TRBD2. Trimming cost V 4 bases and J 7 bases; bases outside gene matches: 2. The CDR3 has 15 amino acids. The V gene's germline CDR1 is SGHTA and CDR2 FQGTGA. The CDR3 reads CASSSGLAGVGELFF. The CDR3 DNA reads TGTGCCAGCAGCTCGGGACTAGCGGGGGTCGGGGAGCTGTTTTTT.

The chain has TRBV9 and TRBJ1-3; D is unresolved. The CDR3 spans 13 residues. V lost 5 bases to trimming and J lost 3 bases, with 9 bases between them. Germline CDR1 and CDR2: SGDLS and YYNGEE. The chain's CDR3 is CASSDPNGNTIYF. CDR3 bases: TGTGCCAGCAGTGACCCCAATGGAAACACCATATATTTT.

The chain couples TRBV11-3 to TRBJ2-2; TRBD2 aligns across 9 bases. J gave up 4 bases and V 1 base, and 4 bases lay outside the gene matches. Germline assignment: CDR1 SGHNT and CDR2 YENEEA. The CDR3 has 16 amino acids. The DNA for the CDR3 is TGTGCCAGCAGCTTAGGTCAACTAGCGGGCACCGGGGAGCTGTTTTTT. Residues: CASSLGQLAGTGELFF. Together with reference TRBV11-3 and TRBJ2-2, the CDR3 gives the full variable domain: EAGVVQSPRYKIIEKKQPVAFWCNPISGHNTLYWYLQNLGQGPELLIRYENEEAVDDSQLPKDRFSAERLKGVDSTLKIQPAELGDSAVYLCASSLGQLAGTGELFFGEGSRLTVL.